Listed here are 17 T cell receptor beta chains from one sample, sequenced in a study of shared clonotypes between healthy human individuals. The assay was immunoSEQ multiplex PCR, and TCRdb's table has in-frame clones only and misses some. Of over 2 million clones detected, 85% to 95% appear once; the ten largest clones hold under 0.15%. Sequencing was carried out using naive CD4+ T cells sorted from blood. Subset given: CD45RA+ positively selected. The receptors derive from a man younger than 35 in good health.

This chain joins TRBV7-2 and TRBJ1-3; D may be TRBD1 (5 bases). The CDR3 contains 15 residues. Germline V gene sequence: CDR1 SGHTA, CDR2 FQGNSA. V was trimmed by 1 base and J by 4 bases, leaving 11 bases between them. In DNA, the CDR3 is TGTGCCAGCAGCTTAGGCAGGGTAGGGGGAAACACCATATATTTT. Translation gives CASSLGRVGGNTIYF. Based on the CDR3 plus reference TRBV7-2 and TRBJ1-3, the full variable domain is GAGVSQSPSNKVTEKGKDVELRCDPISGHTALYWYRQSLGQGLEFLIYFQGNSAPDKSGLPSDRFSAERTGGSVSTLTIQRTQQEDSAVYLCASSLGRVGGNTIYFGEGSWLTVV.

J is TRBJ2-7 and V is TRBV19; D is possibly TRBD2 (6 bases). V was shortened by 9 bases and J by 0 bases, with 12 bases between the two germline ends. Looked up from germline, CDR1 is LNHDA and CDR2 is SQIVND (reference sequence). This CDR3 region has 13 residues. Here the CDR3 DNA reads TGTGCCAGCGGGACTTTAAGCTCCTACGAGCAGTACTTC. It translates to CASGTLSSYEQYF.

J is TRBJ2-1 and V is TRBV5-1; TRBD2 agrees at 9 bases. V shed 2 bases and J 8 bases; nucleotides not matched to a gene: 8. This CDR3 is built from 15 residues. Germline CDR1 and CDR2: SGHRS and YFSETQ. CDR3 protein: CASSLGLAGLDEQFF. For the CDR3, the DNA is TGCGCCAGCAGCTTAGGGCTAGCGGGGCTCGATGAGCAGTTCTTC.

The V call is TRBV15, the J call TRBJ2-3; TRBD2 is a possible D gene (7 bases). V was trimmed by 5 bases and J by 0 bases, leaving 15 bases between them. CDR1 is LNHNV and CDR2 is YYDKDF in the germline V gene (reference sequence). This CDR3 has 16 residues. CDR3 region: CATSPRGGGSTDTQYF. In nucleotides, the CDR3 is TGTGCCACCAGCCCTCGAGGGGGAGGGAGCACAGATACGCAGTATTTT.

The chain uses TRBV30 and TRBJ2-1; weak D call: TRBD1 (6 bases). V was cut by 2 bases and J by 5 bases, with 13 bases left in between. Germline CDR1 and CDR2: GTSNPN and SVGIG (reference sequence). CDR3 length: 14 amino acids. As DNA, the CDR3 is TGTGCCTGGAGTTATTACCGGACAGACAATGAGCAGTTCTTC. Protein product: CAWSYYRTDNEQFF.

The chain couples TRBV5-1 to TRBJ2-2; TRBD2 matches at 10 bases. This CDR3 has 17 residues. Germline V gives CDR1 SGHRS, CDR2 YFSETQ. The junction had 13 bases not matched to a gene; V was cut back by 6 bases and J by 5 bases. CDR3 region: CASTSSGLAVRTGELFF. The CDR3 DNA is TGCGCCAGCACCTCCTCCGGACTAGCGGTCAGAACCGGGGAGCTGTTTTTT.

V is TRBV5-1 and J is TRBJ2-7; the match to TRBD1 covers 12 bases. The germline V gene has CDR1 SGHRS and CDR2 YFSETQ. The CDR3 spans 15 residues. Trimming cost V 2 bases and J 7 bases; bases outside gene matches: 7. The CDR3 is CASSLLGQGAREQYF. The DNA of the CDR3 is TGCGCCAGCAGCTTATTGGGACAGGGGGCGAGGGAGCAGTACTTC.

This sequence joins TRBV27 and TRBJ2-3; D gene ambiguous. This CDR3 spans 15 amino acids. V shed 5 bases and J shed 1 base, with 13 bases lying between them. Germline V gene sequence: CDR1 MNHEY, CDR2 SMNVEV (reference sequence). The chain's CDR3 is CASSPRAVGTDTQYF. CDR3 nucleotide sequence: TGTGCCAGCAGTCCGAGAGCAGTAGGCACAGATACGCAGTATTTT.

The count of this clone is one. The V call is TRBV6-1, the J call TRBJ2-1, with D tentatively TRBD1 (5 bases). V lost 7 bases to trimming and J lost 7 bases, with 14 bases between them. The CDR3 has 13 residues. Germline assignment: CDR1 MNHNS and CDR2 SASEGT. As DNA, the CDR3 is TGTGCCAGCACGGAGACAGCGAGGAATGAGCAGTTCTTC. This codes for CASTETARNEQFF.

The chain links TRBV2 to TRBJ1-1; D not certain. V was trimmed by 4 bases and J by 0 bases, leaving 6 bases between them. The CDR3 runs to 13 residues. The germline V gene encodes CDR1 SNHLY and CDR2 FYNNEI. CDR3 amino acids: CASSGYMNTEAFF. The CDR3 DNA sequence: TGTGCCAGCAGTGGATACATGAACACTGAAGCTTTCTTT.

This rearrangement joins TRBV7-2 to TRBJ2-7, with D perhaps TRBD2 (6 bases). The V end lost 1 base, the J end lost 1 base, and 11 bases lay between the germline ends. Germline V gene lookup returns CDR1 SGHTA and CDR2 FQGNSA. CDR3 length: 15 residues. CDR3 region: CASSLDLALSYEQYF. The CDR3 DNA sequence: TGTGCCAGCAGCTTAGATCTAGCGCTTTCCTACGAGCAGTACTTC.

The chain has TRBV27 and TRBJ2-7, with 7 positions matching TRBD1. The germline CDR1 and CDR2 sequences are MNHEY and SMNVEV (reference sequence). The CDR3 consists of 14 residues. After removal of 4 bases from V and 4 bases from J, the junction contained 7 bases not matched to a gene. The CDR3 reads CASSYRGLRYEQYF. Written as DNA, the CDR3 is TGTGCCAGCAGTTACAGGGGTTTGAGATACGAGCAGTACTTC.

The J gene is TRBJ1-2, the V gene TRBV6-6; D ambiguous. The CDR3 sequence is 13 residues long. CDR1 MNHNY and CDR2 SVGAGI come from the germline V gene (reference sequence). The ends were cut back, 4 bases at V and 5 bases at J, with 11 bases in the middle. CDR3 DNA sequence: TGTGCCAGCAGTTTGACCTTGGATTATGGCTACACCTTC. It encodes CASSLTLDYGYTF.

CDR3 in amino acids: CASSTGTYTQYF. In nucleotides, the CDR3 is TGTGCCAGCAGTACAGGGACGTATACGCAGTATTTT. The chain employs TRBV2 and TRBJ2-3; D is possibly TRBD1 (6 bases). Germline V lookup: CDR1 SNHLY, CDR2 FYNNEI. There are 12 residues in the CDR3. Trimming pared 5 bases from V and 7 bases from J, leaving 10 bases between. Looking up the rest from reference TRBV2 and TRBJ2-3 gives the full variable domain: EPEVTQTPSHQVTQMGQEVILRCVPISNHLYFYWYRQILGQKVEFLVSFYNNEISEKSEIFDDQFSVERPDGSNFTLKIRSTKLEDSAMYFCASSTGTYTQYFGPGTRLTVL.

The V and J genes are TRBV29-1 and TRBJ2-2; 10 nucleotides match TRBD1. Unmatched junction bases numbered 6, after V lost 4 bases and J lost 7 bases. CDR1 SQVTM and CDR2 ANQGSEA come from the germline V gene. The CDR3 length is 14 residues. As DNA, the CDR3 is TGCAGCGTTGCCCCGACAGGGGGCGGCGGGGAGCTGTTTTTT. Translation: CSVAPTGGGGELFF.

This rearrangement joins TRBV7-2 to TRBJ2-7, with D hard to call. The CDR3 is 13 amino acids. Deletions cut 3 bases from V and 6 bases from J, with 12 bases between. Germline V gene lookup returns CDR1 SGHTA and CDR2 FQGNSA. CDR3 DNA sequence: TGTGCCAGCAGCTTGGCCGGGTCCCGCGAGCAGTACTTC. This codes for CASSLAGSREQYF.

This clone was counted once. The chain links TRBV28 to TRBJ2-2; TRBD1 aligns across 8 bases. V lost 2 bases, J lost 3 bases, and 5 bases stayed unmatched. Germline-derived CDR1 and CDR2 are MDHEN and SYDVKM. The CDR3 has 16 residues. Here the CDR3 reads CASSLSGQGYTGELFF. The DNA of the CDR3 is TGTGCCAGCAGTTTAAGCGGACAGGGCTACACCGGGGAGCTGTTTTTT.